These 27 T cell receptor beta chains share one sample of origin, sequenced in a study of T cells in localized non-small cell lung cancer. The assay was immunoSEQ multiplex PCR, and TCRdb's table has in-frame clones only and misses some. The sample yields fewer than 45,000 clones, about 90% seen once. The sequencing used peripheral blood, collected before any cancer treatment. These receptors came from a female donor aged 60 or older with stage I squamous cell lung carcinoma.

This chain links TRBV4-3 with TRBJ2-7, with TRBD2 matching over 9 bases. CDR1 and CDR2 from the germline V gene are LGHNA and YSLEER. J lost 6 bases, V lost 1 base, and 7 bases had no gene match. The CDR3 extends over 15 amino acids. CDR3 residues: CASSQASGRLGEQYF. The CDR3 nucleotides read TGCGCCAGCAGCCAAGCGAGCGGGAGGCTGGGCGAGCAGTACTTC.

With respect to this clone: The same CDR3 can be traced to other DNA sequences in this sample. CDR3 sequence (DNA): TGCGCCAGCAGCCCCAACACAGATACGCAGTATTTT. This codes for CASSPNTDTQYF. The V gene is TRBV5-1, the J gene TRBJ2-3; D is unclear. The germline V gene has CDR1 SGHRS and CDR2 YFSETQ. The CDR3 extends over 12 amino acids. Trimming removed 4 bases at V and 2 bases at J, with 5 bases between.

This chain links TRBV7-7 with TRBJ2-1; 12 positions agree with TRBD2. Losses at the gene ends were 5 bases for V and 10 bases for J; bases not matched to a gene: 9. This CDR3 contains 15 residues. Germline assignment: CDR1 SSHAT and CDR2 FNYEAQ (reference sequence). In DNA form, the CDR3 reads TGTGCCAGCAGCGTCGGGACTAGCGGGTGGGAGGAGCAGTTCTTC. This gives the protein CASSVGTSGWEEQFF.

The chain has TRBV19 and TRBJ2-1; 7 bases agree with TRBD2. Losses at the gene ends were 6 bases for V and 6 bases for J; bases not matched to a gene: 14. Germline assignment: CDR1 LNHDA and CDR2 SQIVND (reference sequence). This CDR3 is 16 amino acids long. CDR3 in DNA: TGTGCCAGTAGCCTATCGGGACTACCTATTCTCAATGAGCAGTTCTTC. Its protein is CASSLSGLPILNEQFF.

The chain has TRBV7-6 and TRBJ2-1, with 12 bases fitting TRBD2. J was trimmed by 4 bases and V by 1 base; bases with no gene match: 2. This CDR3 is built from 16 residues. Germline V lookup: CDR1 SGHVS, CDR2 FNYEAQ. CDR3 region: CASSLGGLAGYNEQFF. Here the CDR3 DNA reads TGTGCCAGCAGCTTAGGTGGACTAGCGGGATACAATGAGCAGTTCTTC.

This clone has only a few counts. The gene calls are TRBV30 and TRBJ2-2, with TRBD2 identical over 8 bases. Germline V gives CDR1 GTSNPN, CDR2 SVGIG (reference sequence). There are 14 residues in the CDR3. V shed 7 bases and J 5 bases; nucleotides not matched to a gene: 9. The CDR3 DNA is TGTGCCTTTCACCCCGGGAGGGGAACCGGGGAGCTGTTTTTT. Protein: CAFHPGRGTGELFF.

This clone occurred a few times. The V gene is TRBV11-3, the J gene TRBJ2-3; 10 bases align to TRBD1. Germline lookup yields CDR1 SGHNT and CDR2 YENEEA. This CDR3 comprises 17 residues. The V and J ends lost 4 bases and 3 bases, in that order; junction bases with no gene match: 10. The CDR3 spells CASSSGQGFVGTDTQYF. The CDR3 DNA is TGTGCCAGCAGCTCGGGACAGGGGTTTGTCGGGACAGATACGCAGTATTTT.

The chain combines TRBV4-3 with TRBJ2-3, with D perhaps being TRBD1 or TRBD2 (5 bases each). The germline V gene encodes CDR1 LGHNA and CDR2 YSLEER. Trimming shortened V by 1 base and J by 4 bases, and 18 bases separated the two germline ends. This CDR3 region has 17 residues. For the CDR3, the DNA is TGCGCCAGCAGCCAAGGGGGGAGCCACATAGCCTCAGATACGCAGTATTTT. This sequence encodes CASSQGGSHIASDTQYF.

The chain uses TRBV13 and TRBJ2-3, with TRBD2 matching over 9 bases. This CDR3 is 16 amino acids long. The germline V gene encodes CDR1 PRHDT and CDR2 FYEKMQ (reference sequence). The junction had 8 bases not matched to a gene; V was cut back by 1 base and J by 6 bases. DNA of the CDR3: TGTGCCAGCAGCTTAGCACGCGGGAGGGCCGGGGATACGCAGTATTTT. Translation: CASSLARGRAGDTQYF.

The rearrangement joins TRBV25-1 to TRBJ2-7; no definite D call. This CDR3 region has 10 residues. Germline V gene sequence: CDR1 MGHDK, CDR2 SYGVNS. Trimming cost V 3 bases and J 3 bases, with 0 bases left between them. The CDR3 sequence is CASSDYEQYF. The CDR3 DNA reads as TGTGCCAGCAGTGACTACGAGCAGTACTTC.

The V call is TRBV29-1, the J call TRBJ1-1; perhaps TRBD1 as D (6 bases). The CDR3 runs to 15 residues. Trimming shortened V by 5 bases and J by 3 bases, and 19 bases separated the two germline ends. In germline, CDR1 is SQVTM, CDR2 ANQGSEA. The CDR3 loop reads CSVPGGGGYDTEAFF. DNA for the CDR3: TGCAGCGTTCCCGGCGGGGGGGGCTACGACACTGAAGCTTTCTTT.

This clone has only a few counts. V and J are TRBV9 and TRBJ2-2; maybe TRBD2 (5 bases). Germline V lookup: CDR1 SGDLS, CDR2 YYNGEE. V lost 1 base and J 1 base, leaving 8 bases between the germline ends. CDR3 length: 15 amino acids. CDR3 sequence reads: CASSVSGLNTGELFF. The DNA of the CDR3 is TGTGCCAGCAGCGTATCGGGATTGAACACCGGGGAGCTGTTTTTT. The whole variable domain, filled in from reference TRBV9 and TRBJ2-2, reads DSGVTQTPKHLITATGQRVTLRCSPRSGDLSVYWYQQSLDQGLQFLIQYYNGEERAKGNILERFSAQQFPDLHSELNLSSLELGDSALYFCASSVSGLNTGELFFGEGSRLTVL.

The chain joins TRBV11-2 to TRBJ2-1; TRBD2 matches at 8 bases. Losses at the gene ends were 5 bases for V and 6 bases for J; bases not matched to a gene: 12. Germline assignment: CDR1 SGHAT and CDR2 FQNNGV. The CDR3 has 16 amino acids. The CDR3 protein is CASSRQASAGGNEQFF. CDR3 coding DNA: TGTGCCAGCAGCCGCCAGGCTAGCGCGGGAGGCAATGAGCAGTTCTTC.

This sequence joins TRBV6-6 and TRBJ1-2, with unresolved D. Germline V lookup: CDR1 MNHNY, CDR2 SVGAGI (reference sequence). V lost 6 bases to trimming and J lost 2 bases, with 13 bases between them. CDR3 length: 14 amino acids. CDR3 nucleotide sequence: TGTGCCAGCAGCTCCCTCCGGGCGAACTATGGCTACACCTTC. Amino acids: CASSSLRANYGYTF.

This clone was counted once. The chain has TRBV7-2 and TRBJ2-1, with 12 nucleotides matching TRBD2. This CDR3 is 14 amino acids long. Germline V gene data show CDR1 as SGHTA and CDR2 as FQGNSA. The trim removed 2 bases at V and 9 bases at J, leaving 2 bases unmatched. The CDR3 loop reads CASSLPLAGGEQFF. In DNA form, the CDR3 reads TGTGCCAGCAGCTTACCACTAGCGGGAGGTGAGCAGTTCTTC.

The chain carries TRBV4-3 and TRBJ2-5, with D unresolved. The CDR3 is 13 residues long. The V end was cut by 4 bases, the J end by 2 bases, with 8 bases between. From germline, CDR1 is LGHNA and CDR2 YSLEER. This chain's CDR3 is CASSPGLQETQYF. The CDR3 region has the DNA TGCGCCAGCAGCCCGGGCCTTCAAGAGACCCAGTACTTC.

The chain recombines TRBV5-1 with TRBJ1-1; D unclear. There are 13 residues in the CDR3. The V gene lost 1 base and the J gene lost 1 base, with 5 bases spanning the gap. Germline V gives CDR1 SGHRS, CDR2 YFSETQ. DNA of the CDR3: TGCGCCAGCAGCTTGCACCCGAACACTGAAGCTTTCTTT. Protein product: CASSLHPNTEAFF.

The chain links TRBV12-5 to TRBJ2-1; D ambiguous. The CDR3 length is 11 residues. Germline V gene data show CDR1 as LGHNT and CDR2 as FRNRAP. The V end lost 4 bases, the J end lost 7 bases, and 5 bases lay between the germline ends. In DNA, the CDR3 is TGTGCTAGTGGTTCCCTAAATGAGCAGTTCTTC. Its protein is CASGSLNEQFF.

The chain combines TRBV5-1 with TRBJ2-7, with D perhaps matching TRBD1 (6 bases). Trimming left V 5 bases short and J 5 bases short, with 8 bases between. The CDR3 has 11 amino acids. CDR1 is SGHRS, CDR2 YFSETQ, per germline. The CDR3 reads CASRTGHEQYF. In DNA, the CDR3 is TGCGCCAGCAGAACAGGGCACGAGCAGTACTTC. The whole variable domain, remainder taken from reference TRBV5-1 and TRBJ2-7, is KAGVTQTPRYLIKTRGQQVTLSCSPISGHRSVSWYQQTPGQGLQFLFEYFSETQRNKGNFPGRFSGRQFSNSRSEMNVSTLELGDSALYLCASRTGHEQYFGPGTRLTVT.

The J gene is TRBJ2-3, the V gene TRBV7-6; a possible D gene is TRBD2 (6 bases). Germline V CDR1 and CDR2: SGHVS, FNYEAQ. Trimming stripped 2 bases from V and 3 bases from J, with 9 bases between. CDR3 length: 14 amino acids. The CDR3: CASSLQGLTDTQYF. The CDR3 nucleotides are TGTGCCAGCAGCTTACAGGGACTTACAGATACGCAGTATTTT.

The chain uses TRBV2 and TRBJ1-5, with D possibly TRBD1 on 6 matching bases. Germline lookup yields CDR1 SNHLY and CDR2 FYNNEI. The CDR3 consists of 15 residues. Trimming removed 4 bases at V and 0 bases at J, with 10 bases between. In DNA form, the CDR3 reads TGTGCCAGCAGTGTACAGGGCCATAGCAATCAGCCCCAGCATTTT. It codes for CASSVQGHSNQPQHF.

The gene calls are TRBV6-4 and TRBJ1-5, with 11 positions matching TRBD1. J gave up 5 bases and V 4 bases, and 4 bases lay outside the gene matches. The CDR3 contains 15 residues. Germline loops: CDR1 MRHNA, CDR2 SNTAGT. The CDR3 DNA reads TGTGCCAGCAGTGTCCCGGGACAGGGGGATCAGCCCCAGCATTTT. Its protein product is CASSVPGQGDQPQHF.

The J gene is TRBJ2-7, the V gene TRBV5-1; TRBD1 agrees at 8 bases. Germline assignment: CDR1 SGHRS and CDR2 YFSETQ. The CDR3 sequence is 14 residues long. J lost 1 base, V lost 5 bases, and 5 bases had no gene match. CDR3 protein: CASRGQATSYEQYF. CDR3 sequence (DNA): TGCGCCAGCAGGGGACAGGCCACGTCCTACGAGCAGTACTTC.

The V call is TRBV29-1, the J call TRBJ2-1, with D possibly being TRBD1 or TRBD2 (5 bases each). The CDR3 consists of 14 residues. Trimming stripped 8 bases from V and 0 bases from J, with 14 bases between. In germline, CDR1 is SQVTM, CDR2 ANQGSEA. The CDR3 spells CSTGTLSSYNEQFF. DNA of the CDR3: TGCAGCACCGGGACCTTGAGCTCCTACAATGAGCAGTTCTTC.

The V and J genes are TRBV7-2 and TRBJ2-1; 12 bases fit TRBD2. Trimming took 3 bases from V and 7 from J; bases not matched to a gene: 4. Germline V gene sequence: CDR1 SGHTA, CDR2 FQGNSA. The length of the CDR3 is 15 residues. The CDR3 spells CASSFTSGRKNEQFF. The CDR3, as DNA: TGTGCCAGCAGCTTCACTAGCGGGAGGAAAAATGAGCAGTTCTTC.

The rearrangement joins TRBV25-1 to TRBJ1-3; no definite D call. This CDR3 contains 14 residues. Germline V lookup: CDR1 MGHDK, CDR2 SYGVNS. The V gene lost 2 bases and the J gene lost 4 bases, with 9 bases spanning the gap. The DNA for the CDR3 is TGTGCCAGCAGTGAACGGGGATCCGGAAACACCATATATTTT. Protein sequence: CASSERGSGNTIYF. Combining the CDR3 with reference TRBV25-1 and TRBJ1-3 gives the whole variable domain EADIYQTPRYLVIGTGKKITLECSQTMGHDKMYWYQQDPGMELHLIHYSYGVNSTEKGDLSSESTVSRIRTEHFPLTLESARPSHTSQYLCASSERGSGNTIYFGEGSWLTVV.

This chain joins TRBV5-8 and TRBJ2-7; 9 bases agree with TRBD1. Per germline, CDR1 SGHTS and CDR2 YDEGEE. The CDR3 runs to 17 residues. Losses at the gene ends were 4 bases for V and 3 bases for J; bases not matched to a gene: 14. The CDR3 loop reads CASSRPGTGTLFYEQYF. The DNA for the CDR3 is TGTGCCAGCAGCCGTCCCGGGACAGGGACGCTCTTCTACGAGCAGTACTTC.